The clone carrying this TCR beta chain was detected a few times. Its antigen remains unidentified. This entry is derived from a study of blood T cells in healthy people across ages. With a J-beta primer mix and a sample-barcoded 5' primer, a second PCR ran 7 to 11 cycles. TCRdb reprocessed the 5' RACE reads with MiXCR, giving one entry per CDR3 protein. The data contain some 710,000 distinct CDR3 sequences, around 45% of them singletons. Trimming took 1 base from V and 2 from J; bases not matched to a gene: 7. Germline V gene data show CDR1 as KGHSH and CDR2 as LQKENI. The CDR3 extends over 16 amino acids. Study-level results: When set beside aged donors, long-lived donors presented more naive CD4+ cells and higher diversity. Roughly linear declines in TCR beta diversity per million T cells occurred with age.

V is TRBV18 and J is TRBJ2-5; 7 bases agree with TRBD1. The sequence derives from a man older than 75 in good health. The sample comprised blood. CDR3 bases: TGTGCCAGCTCACCACAGAATAACAGGGGACAAGAGACCCAGTACTTC. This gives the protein CASSPQNNRGQETQYF.